This T cell receptor (beta chain) was obtained from a study of early T cells in non-severe SARS-CoV-2 infection. Across the whole study: Sequencing input comprised bulk RNA from unsorted whole blood; chain pairing was not available.

Whole-study findings and limits: Missing private and CD4 specificities, VDJdb matching favored anti-spike CD8 responses.

This clonotype has a count of ten or more. The antigen is unknown. The CDR3 runs 15 residues. The germline CDR1 and CDR2 sequences are ENHRY and SYGVKD. J gave up 6 bases and V 0 bases, and 5 bases lay outside the gene matches. Molecules of cDNA were individually given unique molecular identifiers that were attached to them. MiXCR was run by TCRdb on the 5' RACE reads, yielding one entry per CDR3 protein. The profile shows 35,000 to 45,000 distinct CDR3 sequences, approximately 4.1% of them singletons. This receptor was obtained from an adult who was a healthcare worker with PCR-confirmed SARS-CoV-2 infection or an uninfected control (not recorded which). The J gene is TRBJ2-3, the V gene TRBV10-3, with 8 nucleotides matching TRBD1. Sequencing was carried out using whole blood. Here the CDR3 DNA reads TGTGCCATCAGTGAGTCGAGGACAGGGTTGGATACGCAGTATTTT. Residues: CAISESRTGLDTQYF.